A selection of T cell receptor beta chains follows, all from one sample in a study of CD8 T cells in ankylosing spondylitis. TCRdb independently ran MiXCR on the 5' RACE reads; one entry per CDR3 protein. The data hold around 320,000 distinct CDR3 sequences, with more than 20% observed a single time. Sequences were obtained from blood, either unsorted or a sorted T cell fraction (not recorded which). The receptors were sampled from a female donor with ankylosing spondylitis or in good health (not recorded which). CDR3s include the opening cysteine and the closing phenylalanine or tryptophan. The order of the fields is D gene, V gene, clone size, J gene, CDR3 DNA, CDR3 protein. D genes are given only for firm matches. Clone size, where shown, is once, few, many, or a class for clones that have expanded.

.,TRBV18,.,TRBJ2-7,TGTGCCAGCCCCGAGGTACAGCCCTCCTACGAGCAGTACTTC,CASPEVQPSYEQYF
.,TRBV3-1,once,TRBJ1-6,TGTGCCAGCAGTACGCCGGGCGGCTCACCCCTCCACTTT,CASSTPGGSPLHF
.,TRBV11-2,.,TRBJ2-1,TGTGCCAGCAGCTTATTGGCCAGCGAGGGTGAGCAGTTCTTC,CASSLLASEGEQFF
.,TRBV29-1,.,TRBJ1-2,TGCAGCGTTGAAGTACAGGCACCTATGGGCTTGTCCTTC,CSVEVQAPMGLSF
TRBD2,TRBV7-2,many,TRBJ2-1,TGTGCCAGCAGCTTAGTAGCGGGAGGGTCCTACAATGAGCAGTTCTTC,CASSLVAGGSYNEQFF
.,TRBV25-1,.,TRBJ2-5,TGTGCCAGCAAATGGAGGGGGTCGGGAACCCAGTACTTC,CASKWRGSGTQYF
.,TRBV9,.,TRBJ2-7,TGTGCCAGCAGCCGGGCCGAGAACGAGCAGTACTTC,CASSRAENEQYF
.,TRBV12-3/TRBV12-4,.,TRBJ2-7,TGTGCCAGCAGTTTAGGCAGCGAGCAGTACTTC,CASSLGSEQYF
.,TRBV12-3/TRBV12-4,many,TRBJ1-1,TGTGCCAGCAGAGACAGACTTGGGAACACTGAAGCTTTCTTT,CASRDRLGNTEAFF
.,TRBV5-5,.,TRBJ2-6,TGTGCCAGCAGCCCCGGACCGATCTCTGGGGCCAACGTCCTGACTTTC,CASSPGPISGANVLTF
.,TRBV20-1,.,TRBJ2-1,TGCAGTGCCCGACACCCACAGTGGGGGGATTACCACAATGAGCAGTTCTTC,CSARHPQWGDYHNEQFF
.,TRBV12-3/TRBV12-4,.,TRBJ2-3,TGTGCCAGCAGCCCGCTGCCCAGGGGGGTGAGGGCAGATACGCAGTATTTT,CASSPLPRGVRADTQYF
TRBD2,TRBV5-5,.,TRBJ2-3,TGTGCCAGCAGCTTGGTAGCGGGAGCTTCACCAGATACGCAGTATTTT,CASSLVAGASPDTQYF
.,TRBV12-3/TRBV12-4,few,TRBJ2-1,TGTGCCAGCAGCTATGTACTTGATTTCAATGAGCAGTTCTTC,CASSYVLDFNEQFF
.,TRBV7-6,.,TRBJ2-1,TGTGCCAGCAGCTCCCTCGGAAGCTCCTACAATGAGCAGTTCTTC,CASSSLGSSYNEQFF
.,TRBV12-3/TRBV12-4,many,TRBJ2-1,TGTGCCAGCAGTTTATATAGGGATTCCTACAATGAGCAGTTCTTC,CASSLYRDSYNEQFF
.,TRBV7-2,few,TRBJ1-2,TGTGCCAGCAGCTTAGCGTGGGCAGGGACCAAAGCTAACTATGGCTACACCTTC,CASSLAWAGTKANYGYTF
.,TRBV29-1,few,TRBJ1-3,TGCAGCGTCGAACAGGAAACCTTCTCTGGAAACACCATATATTTT,CSVEQETFSGNTIYF
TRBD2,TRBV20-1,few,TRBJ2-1,TGCAGCACTAGCGGGAGGAATGAGCAGTTCTTC,CSTSGRNEQFF
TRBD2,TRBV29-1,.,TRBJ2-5,TGCAGCGTTCAACCCGGGACTAGCGGGAAAGAGACCCAGTACTTC,CSVQPGTSGKETQYF
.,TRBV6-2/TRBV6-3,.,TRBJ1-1,TGTGCCAGCAGTTACGATCCAGACACTGAAGCTTTCTTT,CASSYDPDTEAFF
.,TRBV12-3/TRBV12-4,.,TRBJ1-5,TGTGCCAGCACCCTGGGGACCCGGGTGCCCCAGCATTTT,CASTLGTRVPQHF
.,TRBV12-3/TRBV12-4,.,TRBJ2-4,TGTGCCAGCACCCCCCAGGGGTCGAGCAAAAACATTCAGTACTTC,CASTPQGSSKNIQYF
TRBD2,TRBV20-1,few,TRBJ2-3,TGCAGTGCCCCGCGGGGGGGAACAACAGATACGCAGTATTTT,CSAPRGGTTDTQYF
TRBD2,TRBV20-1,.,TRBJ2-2,TGCAGTGCTAGAGTAGCGGGAGGATGGACCGGGGAGCTGTTTTTT,CSARVAGGWTGELFF
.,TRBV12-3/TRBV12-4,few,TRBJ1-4,TGTGCCAGCAGTCCGGGGTTGGAGGAAAAACTGTTTTTT,CASSPGLEEKLFF
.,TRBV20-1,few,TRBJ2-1,TGCAGTGCCCTAAGGGGAGTGCGCTCCTACAATGAGCAGTTCTTC,CSALRGVRSYNEQFF
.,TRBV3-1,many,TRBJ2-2,TGTGCCAGCAGCCCCCTTACAGTAACCGGGGAGCTGTTTTTT,CASSPLTVTGELFF
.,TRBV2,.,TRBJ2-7,TGTGCCAGTTTCCGGGACCCCCGTATTTACGAGCAGTACTTC,CASFRDPRIYEQYF
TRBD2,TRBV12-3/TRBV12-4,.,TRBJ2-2,TGTGCCAGCAGTGAAAGAGGGATAGCGGGCCTACCCCTGTTTTTT,CASSERGIAGLPLFF
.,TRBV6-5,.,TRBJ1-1,TGTGCCAGCAGTTCCGTGAGTGAAGCTTTCTTT,CASSSVSEAFF
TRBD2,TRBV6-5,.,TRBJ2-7,TGTGCCAGCAGTCCTAGCGGGAGGGTCCCTAGGAACGAGCAGTACTTC,CASSPSGRVPRNEQYF